This entry describes one TCR beta chain. Its cognate antigen is unknown. These data are taken from a study of shared clonotypes between healthy human individuals. Findings of the study overall: The study sampled only blood, and tissue repertoires likely differ. For sorted subsets, rarefaction showed incomplete sequencing despite large depth. When naive CD4 clonotypes were compared across a handful of donors, 4% to 6.5% were shared.

CDR3 length equals 17 residues. Evenly divided among several immunoSEQ plates was the genomic DNA of each subset. Only in-frame clones appear in the TCRdb table, and some are missing; sequencing was by immunoSEQ multiplex PCR. The data contain 950,000 to 1,300,000 clones, approximately 76% of them singletons. The sequenced sample consisted of memory CD4+ T cells sorted from blood. Subset: CD45RA-negative fraction. V and J are TRBV21-1 and TRBJ2-3. TRBV21-1 represents a pseudogene. The receptor comes from a young man in good health. CDR3 bases: TGTGCCAGCAGCAAATGTTGGACAGTTCAGACTAGTCATACGCAGTATTTT. It specifies CASSKCWTVQTSHTQYF.